These 29 T cell receptor beta chains were sequenced from one sample in a study of cytomegalovirus exposure and HLA in healthy donors. 60 Vbeta and 13 Jbeta primers were used in PCR. The assay was immunoSEQ multiplex PCR, and TCRdb's table has in-frame clones only and misses some. The table for this sample gives about 200,000 clones. The material sequenced was PBMCs. The receptors derive from a man aged 25 to 40 in good health and CMV-seronegative.

The chain recombines TRBV7-9 with TRBJ2-1; 10 nucleotides match TRBD1. Unmatched junction bases numbered 13, after V lost 5 bases and J lost 9 bases. The CDR3 runs to 16 residues. Germline CDR1 SEHNR, CDR2 FQNEAQ (reference sequence). CDR3 residues: CASSGPGQGNSGEQFF. The CDR3 nucleotides read TGTGCCAGCAGCGGACCGGGACAGGGGAATTCCGGTGAGCAGTTCTTC.

V usage is TRBV2 and J usage is TRBJ2-7, with TRBD1 as a possible D gene (6 bases). The CDR3 covers 17 residues. Germline-derived CDR1 and CDR2 are SNHLY and FYNNEI. Trimming stripped 3 bases from V and 0 bases from J, with 18 bases between. CDR3 sequence (DNA): TGTGCCAGCAGTGATTGGGGGCAGGGACCCCTCTCCTACGAGCAGTACTTC. Protein product: CASSDWGQGPLSYEQYF. The whole variable domain, filled in from reference TRBV2 and TRBJ2-7, reads EPEVTQTPSHQVTQMGQEVILRCVPISNHLYFYWYRQILGQKVEFLVSFYNNEISEKSEIFDDQFSVERPDGSNFTLKIRSTKLEDSAMYFCASSDWGQGPLSYEQYFGPGTRLTVT.

V and J are TRBV5-4 and TRBJ1-2; D ambiguous. Germline V gene lookup returns CDR1 SGHNT and CDR2 YYREEE (reference sequence). CDR3 length equals 15 residues. V was shortened by 1 base and J by 7 bases, with 17 bases between the two germline ends. In DNA form, the CDR3 reads TGTGCCAGCAGCTTGTGGTCTTCGCGCTCCGGTGGCTACACCTTC. Translation gives CASSLWSSRSGGYTF.

As for this clone: This sample includes further DNA sequences coding for the same CDR3. The rearrangement joins TRBV18 to TRBJ1-4, with 9 bases identical to TRBD1. Germline trimming cut 3 bases from V and 7 bases from J; bases unmatched to any gene: 6. The CDR3 runs 15 residues. Germline lookup yields CDR1 KGHSH and CDR2 LQKENI. The CDR3 loop reads CASSPPGQGGEKLFF. DNA for the CDR3: TGTGCCAGCTCACCTCCGGGACAGGGAGGTGAAAAACTGTTTTTT.

This chain uses TRBV9 with TRBJ2-1, with 14 bases identical to TRBD2. The CDR3 is 19 residues long. CDR1 is SGDLS and CDR2 is YYNGEE in the germline V gene. V lost 4 bases to trimming and J lost 0 bases; unmatched junction nucleotides: 9. The DNA of the CDR3 is TGTGCCAGCAGCTTACGGACTAGCGGGGGGACTCGCTCCTACAATGAGCAGTTCTTC. Protein sequence: CASSLRTSGGTRSYNEQFF.

This rearrangement joins TRBV5-1 to TRBJ2-2; 7 bases match TRBD2. V shed 4 bases, J shed 2 bases, and the junction held 11 bases outside the gene matches. The CDR3 consists of 17 residues. Looked up from germline, CDR1 is SGHRS and CDR2 is YFSETQ. The CDR3 nucleotides read TGCGCCAGCAGCCAACCGGCGGGAGACAGTAACACCGGGGAGCTGTTTTTT. Translating gives CASSQPAGDSNTGELFF.

The rearrangement joins TRBV2 to TRBJ2-1; D possibly corresponds to TRBD2 (6 bases). Germline assignment: CDR1 SNHLY and CDR2 FYNNEI. This CDR3 spans 15 amino acids. Trimming pared 6 bases from V and 1 base from J, leaving 13 bases between. CDR3 coding DNA: TGTGCCAGCAGCCGAACTAGCCCATCCTACAATGAGCAGTTCTTC. It yields the protein CASSRTSPSYNEQFF.

The J gene is TRBJ2-7, the V gene TRBV14, with 8 bases matching TRBD2. The CDR3 covers 15 residues. Germline-derived CDR1 and CDR2 are SGHDN and FVKESK. Trimming removed 2 bases from V and 5 bases from J; junction bases left unmatched: 8. The CDR3 spells CASSQLTSGRNEQYF. As DNA, the CDR3 is TGTGCCAGCAGCCAATTAACCAGCGGGAGAAACGAGCAGTACTTC.

The chain links TRBV11-3 to TRBJ1-1; 9 bases align to TRBD1. This CDR3 region has 15 residues. The V gene's germline CDR1 is SGHNT and CDR2 YENEEA. V dropped 4 bases and J dropped 0; count of bases not matched to a gene: 3. CDR3 region: CASSSGQGLNTEAFF. The CDR3 nucleotides read TGTGCCAGCAGCTCGGGACAGGGATTGAACACTGAAGCTTTCTTT.

The rearrangement joins TRBV10-1 to TRBJ2-3; 12 bases map to TRBD2. The CDR3 extends over 15 amino acids. The V gene end was trimmed by 3 bases and the J gene end by 4 bases; junction bases not matched to a gene: 2. The germline V gene encodes CDR1 WNHNN and CDR2 SYGVQD (reference sequence). CDR3 protein: CASSELAGGSDTQYF. CDR3 DNA sequence: TGCGCCAGCAGTGAACTAGCGGGGGGATCAGATACGCAGTATTTT.

This chain uses TRBV7-8 with TRBJ2-1; 9 bases are shared with TRBD2. Per germline, CDR1 SGHVS and CDR2 FQNEAQ. With V trimmed by 2 bases and J by 3 bases, 5 bases remained unmatched. The CDR3 has 16 amino acids. CDR3 DNA sequence: TGTGCCAGCAGCTTAAGTAGCGGGAGTGTCTACAATGAGCAGTTCTTC. Its protein is CASSLSSGSVYNEQFF.

The genes are TRBV2 and TRBJ2-3; the D gene is possibly TRBD1 (7 bases). V was pared by 7 bases and J by 2 bases, with 16 bases between. CDR1 is SNHLY and CDR2 is FYNNEI in the germline V gene. The CDR3 contains 15 residues. CDR3 sequence (DNA): TGTGCCAGCAACGACGACAGGGAGGACACAGATACGCAGTATTTT. Translation gives CASNDDREDTDTQYF.

This chain joins TRBV19 and TRBJ2-3, with a weak D call TRBD1 (5 bases). Germline assignment: CDR1 LNHDA and CDR2 SQIVND (reference sequence). The CDR3 has 16 residues. V gave up 4 bases and J gave up 3 bases, with 17 bases separating them. This CDR3 reads CASSTPRAGWTDTQYF. The CDR3 coding sequence is TGTGCCAGTAGTACCCCCAGGGCAGGGTGGACAGATACGCAGTATTTT.

The CDR3: CSVVGQGDYEQYF. The CDR3 coding sequence is TGCAGCGTTGTTGGACAGGGGGATTACGAGCAGTACTTC. The V gene is TRBV29-1, the J gene TRBJ2-7; 10 positions agree with TRBD1. CDR3 length equals 13 residues. Trimming took 4 bases from V and 4 from J; bases not matched to a gene: 4. Germline lookup yields CDR1 SQVTM and CDR2 ANQGSEA.

This chain links TRBV15 with TRBJ2-3; 13 bases align to TRBD2. Germline values: CDR1 LNHNV, CDR2 YYDKDF (reference sequence). The ends lost 2 bases at V and 6 bases at J; junction bases unmatched: 8. The CDR3 consists of 17 residues. The CDR3 bases are TGTGCCACCAGCAGACGCATACTAGCGGGAGGGTTGGATACGCAGTATTTT. Its translation: CATSRRILAGGLDTQYF.

This rearrangement joins TRBV5-3 to TRBJ1-1; D is unresolved. TRBV5-3 is recorded as an ORF, its role being uncertain. CDR3 size: 13 residues. Trimming took 7 bases from V and 3 from J, leaving 13 bases between them. For the CDR3, the DNA is TGTGCCAGATCCGAAAGGAGGGACACTGAAGCTTTCTTT. Translation gives CARSERRDTEAFF.

The chain combines TRBV7-9 with TRBJ2-7; D is unresolved. This CDR3 contains 13 residues. Germline CDR1 SEHNR, CDR2 FQNEAQ (reference sequence). V was trimmed by 1 base and J by 8 bases, leaving 12 bases between them. The CDR3 sequence is CASSLDGLVKQYF. CDR3 bases: TGTGCCAGCAGCTTAGATGGCCTTGTGAAGCAGTACTTC.

V usage is TRBV19 and J usage is TRBJ1-5; 7 bases fit TRBD1. The CDR3 sequence is 14 residues long. The junction had 3 bases not matched to a gene; V was cut back by 4 bases and J by 3 bases. The V gene's germline CDR1 is LNHDA and CDR2 SQIVND (reference sequence). CDR3 coding DNA: TGTGCCAGTAGTAGGGACAGTGACAATCAGCCCCAGCATTTT. It codes for CASSRDSDNQPQHF.

V usage is TRBV29-1 and J usage is TRBJ1-5, with 11 positions matching TRBD1. The CDR3 runs to 18 residues. Germline CDR1 is SQVTM and CDR2 is ANQGSEA. The V gene end was trimmed by 6 bases and the J gene end by 0 bases; junction bases not matched to a gene: 13. The CDR3 nucleotides are TGCAGCGTAACCGGGACAGGGGGTTCACAATATAGCAATCAGCCCCAGCATTTT. Translating gives CSVTGTGGSQYSNQPQHF. The variable domain in full, with the rest retrieved from reference TRBV29-1 and TRBJ1-5, is SAVISQKPSRDICQRGTSLTIQCQVDSQVTMMFWYRQQPGQSLTLIATANQGSEATYESGFVIDKFPISRPNLTFSTLTVSNMSPEDSSIYLCSVTGTGGSQYSNQPQHFGDGTRLSIL.

The chain has TRBV5-6 and TRBJ2-3; TRBD1 matches at 8 bases. Germline lookup yields CDR1 SGHDT and CDR2 YYEEEE. V was pared by 1 base and J by 4 bases, with 8 bases of the junction left unmatched. This CDR3 is built from 16 residues. CDR3 DNA: TGTGCCAGCAGCTTGCCCCGTTACAGGGGGGCAGATACGCAGTATTTT. Translation gives CASSLPRYRGADTQYF.

The V call is TRBV6-5, the J call TRBJ1-1; D possibly corresponds to TRBD1 (5 bases). The CDR3 consists of 16 residues. Germline V gene lookup returns CDR1 MNHEY and CDR2 SVGAGI. Trimming left V 2 bases short and J 0 bases short, with 13 bases between. In DNA form, the CDR3 reads TGTGCCAGCAGTTACCGGCGACAGAGTATGAACACTGAAGCTTTCTTT. This encodes CASSYRRQSMNTEAFF.

The chain employs TRBV11-2 and TRBJ1-6; 7 nucleotides match TRBD1. V shed 5 bases and J 9 bases; nucleotides not matched to a gene: 10. The CDR3 contains 15 residues. Germline V gives CDR1 SGHAT, CDR2 FQNNGV. For the CDR3, the DNA is TGTGCCAGCAGCCCGCGACAGGGCAGGGGTTCACCCCTCCACTTT. Its protein is CASSPRQGRGSPLHF. Drawing the rest from reference TRBV11-2 and TRBJ1-6, the complete variable domain is EAGVAQSPRYKIIEKRQSVAFWCNPISGHATLYWYQQILGQGPKLLIQFQNNGVVDDSQLPKDRFSAERLKGVDSTLKIQPAKLEDSAVYLCASSPRQGRGSPLHFGNGTRLTVT.

The chain combines TRBV4-1 with TRBJ2-3, with D possibly matching TRBD2 (6 bases). The CDR3 runs 15 residues. The ends were cut back, 1 base at V and 2 bases at J, with 10 bases in the middle. Germline loops: CDR1 MGHRA, CDR2 YSYEKL. CDR3 region: CASSQGPLATDTQYF. CDR3 nucleotide sequence: TGCGCCAGCAGCCAAGGTCCACTAGCCACAGATACGCAGTATTTT.

V is TRBV7-2 and J is TRBJ2-7, with 9 bases matching TRBD1. CDR1 and CDR2 (germline): SGHTA, FQGNSA. Trimming removed 5 bases from V and 3 bases from J; junction bases left unmatched: 8. The CDR3 length is 15 residues. The CDR3 sequence is CASSVRDRVNYEQYF. The CDR3 DNA reads TGTGCCAGCAGCGTCCGGGACAGGGTAAACTACGAGCAGTACTTC.

The chain joins TRBV6-1 to TRBJ1-1; D is perhaps TRBD1 (6 bases). Germline V lookup: CDR1 MNHNS, CDR2 SASEGT. The CDR3 runs 17 residues. Trimming pared 4 bases from V and 1 base from J, leaving 19 bases between. In DNA, the CDR3 is TGTGCCAGCAGTGGTTTGTTTATCCACAGGGAGAACACTGAAGCTTTCTTT. It specifies CASSGLFIHRENTEAFF.

V gene TRBV27 combines with J gene TRBJ1-6, with 8 nucleotides matching TRBD1. The CDR3 consists of 15 residues. V trimming: 6 bases; J trimming: 7 bases; junction bases outside the gene matches: 8. CDR1 MNHEY and CDR2 SMNVEV come from the germline V gene (reference sequence). The CDR3 DNA sequence: TGTGCCAGCAGACCTGGGACAGGAACCAATTCACCCCTCCACTTT. This codes for CASRPGTGTNSPLHF.

This chain uses TRBV7-3 with TRBJ2-2; possibly TRBD1 for D (6 bases). Trimming took 0 bases from V and 0 from J, leaving 11 bases between them. The CDR3 contains 17 residues. CDR1 and CDR2 from the germline V gene are SGHTA and FQGTGA. CDR3 coding DNA: TGTGCCAGCAGCTTAACCTTACAGGGACCGAACACCGGGGAGCTGTTTTTT. Protein product: CASSLTLQGPNTGELFF.

The chain employs TRBV4-2 and TRBJ2-7; no clear D gene. CDR1 LGHNA and CDR2 YNFKEQ come from the germline V gene. The CDR3 has 13 amino acids. V shed 0 bases and J shed 2 bases, with 5 bases lying between them. CDR3 residues: CASSQDIAYEQYF. The DNA for the CDR3 is TGTGCCAGCAGCCAAGATATAGCCTACGAGCAGTACTTC.

The chain carries TRBV12-5 and TRBJ2-7; D ambiguous. V was clipped by 4 bases and J by 4 bases, with 5 bases between them. CDR3 length: 11 residues. The germline CDR1 and CDR2 sequences are LGHNT and FRNRAP. This CDR3 reads CASGSQYEQYF. DNA of the CDR3: TGTGCTAGTGGTTCCCAGTACGAGCAGTACTTC.